This record covers a single TCR beta chain. This sample is drawn from a study of blood T cell repertoires in COVID-19. The CDR3 consists of 16 residues. Per germline, CDR1 SGHRS and CDR2 YFSETQ. V gave up 3 bases and J gave up 6 bases; unmatched junction bases: 5. Assay: immunoSEQ multiplex PCR; the TCRdb copy retains only in-frame clones and omits some. The sample holds around 190,000 clones, 82% seen once. This clonotype was sampled from a woman aged 55-69 years with COVID-19, enrolled during active disease. V usage is TRBV5-1 and J usage is TRBJ2-1; 14 nucleotides match TRBD2. The sequenced sample consisted of peripheral blood. CDR3 amino acids: CASSSLGTSGSNEQFF. CDR3 sequence (DNA): TGCGCCAGCAGCTCTTTAGGGACTAGCGGGAGCAATGAGCAGTTCTTC.